This TCR beta chain appears in the sequencing data of a study of blood T cell repertoires in COVID-19. The repertoire was sequenced with immunoSEQ multiplex PCR; TCRdb's copy has only in-frame clones and lacks some. The sample lists about 110,000 clones; 89% were seen once. The sequencing sample was made of peripheral blood. The clonotype was recovered from a man aged 40-50 years with active or convalescent COVID-19.

This CDR3 reads CAWSPGTGTNGYTF. For the CDR3, the DNA is TGTGCCTGGAGTCCCGGGACAGGGACGAATGGCTACACCTTC. The chain employs TRBV30 and TRBJ1-2; 9 nucleotides line up with TRBD1. Germline assignment: CDR1 GTSNPN and CDR2 SVGIG (reference sequence). V was clipped by 2 bases and J by 6 bases; unmatched bases: 7. CDR3 length: 14 amino acids.